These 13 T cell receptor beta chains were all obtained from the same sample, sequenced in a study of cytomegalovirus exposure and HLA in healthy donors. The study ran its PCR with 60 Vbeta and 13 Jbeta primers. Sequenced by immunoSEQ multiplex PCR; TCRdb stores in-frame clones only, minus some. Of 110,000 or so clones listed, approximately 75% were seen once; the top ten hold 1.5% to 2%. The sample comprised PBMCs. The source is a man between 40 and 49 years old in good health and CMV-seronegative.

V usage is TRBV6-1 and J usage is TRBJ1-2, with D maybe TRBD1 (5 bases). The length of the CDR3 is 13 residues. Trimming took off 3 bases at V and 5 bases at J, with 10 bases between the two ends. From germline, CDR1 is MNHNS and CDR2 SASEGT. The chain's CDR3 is CASSDATEYGYTF. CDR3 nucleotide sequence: TGTGCCAGCAGTGATGCGACAGAGTATGGCTACACCTTC.

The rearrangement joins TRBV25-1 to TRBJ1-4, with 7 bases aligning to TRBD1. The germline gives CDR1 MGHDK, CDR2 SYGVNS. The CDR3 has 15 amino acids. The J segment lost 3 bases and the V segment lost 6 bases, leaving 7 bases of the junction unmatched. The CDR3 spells CASSRGIAPNEKLFF. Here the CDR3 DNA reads TGTGCCAGCAGCAGGGGGATTGCTCCTAATGAAAAACTGTTTTTT.

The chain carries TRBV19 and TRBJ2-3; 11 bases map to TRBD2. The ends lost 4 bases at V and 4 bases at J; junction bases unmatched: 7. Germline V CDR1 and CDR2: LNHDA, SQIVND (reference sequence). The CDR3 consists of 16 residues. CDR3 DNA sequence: TGTGCCAGTAGTACCCATCTAGCGGGGGGCGCAGATACGCAGTATTTT. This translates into CASSTHLAGGADTQYF. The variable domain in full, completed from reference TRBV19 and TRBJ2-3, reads DGGITQSPKYLFRKEGQNVTLSCEQNLNHDAMYWYRQDPGQGLRLIYYSQIVNDFQKGDIAEGYSVSREKKESFPLTVTSAQKNPTAFYLCASSTHLAGGADTQYFGPGTRLTVL.

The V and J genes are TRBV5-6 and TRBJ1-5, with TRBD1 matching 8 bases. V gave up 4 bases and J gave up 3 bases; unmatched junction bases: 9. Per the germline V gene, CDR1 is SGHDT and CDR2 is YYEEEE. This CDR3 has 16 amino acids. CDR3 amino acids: CASSLGQGNSNQPQHF. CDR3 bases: TGTGCCAGCAGCCTCGGACAGGGAAATTCCAATCAGCCCCAGCATTTT.

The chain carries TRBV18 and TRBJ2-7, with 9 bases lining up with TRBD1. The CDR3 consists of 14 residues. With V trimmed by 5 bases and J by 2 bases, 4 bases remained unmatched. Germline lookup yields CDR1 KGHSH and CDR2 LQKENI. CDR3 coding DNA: TGTGCCAGCTCATCCAGACAGGGGGCCTACGAGCAGTACTTC. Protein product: CASSSRQGAYEQYF. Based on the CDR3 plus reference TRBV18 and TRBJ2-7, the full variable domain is NAGVMQNPRHLVRRRGQEARLRCSPMKGHSHVYWYRQLPEEGLKFMVYLQKENIIDESGMPKERFSAEFPKEGPSILRIQQVVRGDSAAYFCASSSRQGAYEQYFGPGTRLTVT.

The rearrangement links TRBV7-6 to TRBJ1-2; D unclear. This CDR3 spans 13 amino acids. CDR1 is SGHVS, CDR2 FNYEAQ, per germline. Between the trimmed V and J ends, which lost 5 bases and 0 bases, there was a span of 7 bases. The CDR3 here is CASSGTANYGYTF. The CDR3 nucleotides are TGTGCCAGCAGCGGAACAGCTAACTATGGCTACACCTTC.

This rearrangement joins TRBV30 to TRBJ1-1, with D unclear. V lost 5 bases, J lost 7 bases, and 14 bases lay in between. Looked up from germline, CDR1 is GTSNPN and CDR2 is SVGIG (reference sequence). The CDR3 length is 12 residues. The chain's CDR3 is CAWVTRQFEAFF. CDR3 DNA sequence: TGTGCCTGGGTGACACGGCAATTTGAAGCTTTCTTT.

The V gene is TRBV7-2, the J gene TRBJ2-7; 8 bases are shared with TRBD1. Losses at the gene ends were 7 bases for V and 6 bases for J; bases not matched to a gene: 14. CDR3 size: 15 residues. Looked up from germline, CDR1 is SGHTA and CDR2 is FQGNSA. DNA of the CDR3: TGTGCCAGCAACCTAGGACTCGACAGGGGATCCGAGCAGTACTTC. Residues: CASNLGLDRGSEQYF. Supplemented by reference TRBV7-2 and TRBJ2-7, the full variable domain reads GAGVSQSPSNKVTEKGKDVELRCDPISGHTALYWYRQSLGQGLEFLIYFQGNSAPDKSGLPSDRFSAERTGGSVSTLTIQRTQQEDSAVYLCASNLGLDRGSEQYFGPGTRLTVT.

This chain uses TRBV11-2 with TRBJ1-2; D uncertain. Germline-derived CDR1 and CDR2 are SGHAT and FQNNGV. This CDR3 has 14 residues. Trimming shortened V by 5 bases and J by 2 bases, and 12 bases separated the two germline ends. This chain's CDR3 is CASSPFEQNYGYTF. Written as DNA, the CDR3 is TGTGCCAGCAGCCCATTCGAACAGAACTATGGCTACACCTTC.

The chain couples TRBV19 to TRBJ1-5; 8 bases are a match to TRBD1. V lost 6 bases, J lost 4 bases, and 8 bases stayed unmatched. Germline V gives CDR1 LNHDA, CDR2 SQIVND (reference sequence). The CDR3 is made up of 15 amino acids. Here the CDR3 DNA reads TGTGCCAGTAGGTCCCAGGGGGCGGGTAATCAGCCCCAGCATTTT. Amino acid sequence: CASRSQGAGNQPQHF.

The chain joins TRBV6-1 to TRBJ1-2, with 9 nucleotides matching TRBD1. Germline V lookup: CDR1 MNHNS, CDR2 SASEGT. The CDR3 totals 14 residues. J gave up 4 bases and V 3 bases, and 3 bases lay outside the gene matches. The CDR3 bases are TGTGCCAGCAGTGAGCCGGGACAGGGCTATGGCTACACCTTC. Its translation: CASSEPGQGYGYTF.

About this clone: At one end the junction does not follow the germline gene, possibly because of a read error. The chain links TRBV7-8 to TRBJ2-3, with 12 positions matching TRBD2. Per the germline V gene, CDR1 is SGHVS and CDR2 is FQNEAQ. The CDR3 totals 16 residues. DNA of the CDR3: TGTGCCAGCAGCTTCCAGACTAGCGGGGGTTGGGATATGCAGTATTTT. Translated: CASSFQTSGGWDMQYF.

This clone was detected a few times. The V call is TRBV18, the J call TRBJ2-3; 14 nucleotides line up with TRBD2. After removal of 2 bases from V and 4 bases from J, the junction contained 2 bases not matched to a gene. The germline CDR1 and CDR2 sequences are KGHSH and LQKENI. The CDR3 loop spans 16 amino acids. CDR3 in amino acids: CASSPRTSGRPDTQYF. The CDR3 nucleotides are TGTGCCAGCTCACCAAGGACTAGCGGGAGGCCAGATACGCAGTATTTT.